What follows is one T cell receptor beta chain and its context. The Seattle site enrolled patients during active infection and followed them longitudinally. Authors' data handling: For nucleated cells, counts were estimated from reference gene primer amplification. Clones were read by immunoSEQ multiplex PCR, and TCRdb kept only the in-frame ones, dropping some. V and J calls and clone size are copied from that table; D and trimming were computed from the DNA. The data show approximately 150,000 clones, around 83% seen once. This sample is part of a study of blood T cell repertoires in COVID-19. Background on the study: Both acute and convalescent COVID-19 samples were obtained from the United States, Italy and Spain. The cDNA or gDNA used as material had been derived from T cells, B-cell-depleted T cells, or PBMCs.

Germline V gene lookup returns CDR1 LGHNA and CDR2 YNFKEQ. The CDR3 is made up of 17 amino acids. Trimming took off 0 bases at V and 0 bases at J, with 12 bases between the two ends. The chain joins TRBV4-2 to TRBJ2-1, with D possibly TRBD2 on 5 matching bases. Sequences were obtained from peripheral blood. This clonotype was obtained from a man in his thirties or forties with COVID-19, enrolled during active disease. The CDR3 nucleotides are TGTGCCAGCAGCCAAGAAGGAGCGGTTAGCTCCTACAATGAGCAGTTCTTC. This gives the protein CASSQEGAVSSYNEQFF.